This is a list of T cell receptor beta chains from one sample in a study of vaccination effects on CD4 cells after COVID-19. These receptors have no identified antigens. TCRdb's table, derived via immunoSEQ multiplex PCR, lists solely in-frame clones and lacks some. Among about 36,000 clones, around two thirds were seen once, and the ten largest hold 17%. This sample comprised CD4+ T cells from PBMCs cultured with HCoV-NL63 spike peptides, obtained before COVID-19 vaccination. These receptors all come from a human donor who had a prior SARS-CoV-2 infection. CDR3s include the opening cysteine and the closing phenylalanine or tryptophan. A D gene is named only where the DNA matches it firmly. Size is omitted from some rows. Given values are once, few, many or a class for expanded clones.

v_call	j_call	d_call	clone_size	cdr3_aa	cdr3_nt
TRBV27	TRBJ1-4	NA	NA	CASSLSWGGEKLFF	TGTGCCAGCAGTTTATCGTGGGGGGGGGAAAAACTGTTTTTT
TRBV30	TRBJ2-1	NA	NA	CAWTSYNEQFF	TGTGCCTGGACTAGTTACAATGAGCAGTTCTTC
TRBV11-2	TRBJ2-2	NA	NA	CASSRAERSVGELFF	TGTGCCAGCAGCCGTGCTGAGCGGTCCGTCGGGGAGCTGTTTTTT
TRBV11-2	TRBJ2-5	NA	NA	CASSLDSETQYF	TGTGCCAGCAGCTTAGATAGCGAGACCCAGTACTTC
TRBV27	TRBJ2-7	TRBD2	NA	CASSFLAGDAYEQYF	TGTGCCAGCAGTTTTTTGGCGGGGGATGCCTACGAGCAGTACTTC
TRBV30	TRBJ1-3	NA	NA	CAWSEGQFGDTIYF	TGTGCCTGGAGTGAAGGACAGTTTGGCGACACCATATATTTT
TRBV4-3	TRBJ1-5	TRBD1	NA	CASSQDLRGHQPQHF	TGCGCCAGCAGCCAAGATCTAAGGGGGCATCAGCCCCAGCATTTT
TRBV18	TRBJ2-1	NA	once	CASSPPARVSLMKQFF	TGTGCCAGCTCACCACCGGCACGGGTCTCCCTTATGAAGCAGTTCTTC
TRBV10-3	TRBJ2-7	NA	once	CAITLTLDTYEQYF	TGTGCCATCACCTTAACTCTGGACACCTACGAGCAGTACTTC
TRBV19	TRBJ2-2	NA	few	CASSIVASTLFF	TGTGCCAGTAGTATAGTCGCATCTACTCTGTTTTTT
TRBV2	TRBJ1-2	NA	NA	CASRTDGYGYTF	TGTGCCAGCCGGACAGACGGGTATGGCTACACCTTC
TRBV25-1	TRBJ2-7	NA	NA	CASSDPNRPYEQYF	TGTGCCAGCAGTGACCCGAACAGGCCCTACGAGCAGTACTTC
TRBV19	TRBJ1-2	NA	NA	CASIEGRQVNYGYTF	TGTGCCAGTATCGAGGGGAGACAGGTCAACTATGGCTACACCTTC
TRBV6-5	TRBJ2-3	NA	NA	CASSFRQNTDTQYF	TGTGCCAGCAGTTTTCGACAGAACACAGATACGCAGTATTTT
TRBV10-3	TRBJ2-2	TRBD2	few	CAISESLLSGRYGGELFF	TGTGCCATCAGTGAGTCCCTCCTTAGCGGGAGATACGGCGGGGAGCTGTTTTTT
TRBV27	TRBJ1-1	TRBD1	NA	CASRRFGTGSVTEAFF	TGTGCCAGCAGGAGATTCGGGACAGGGTCCGTCACTGAAGCTTTCTTT
TRBV11-2	TRBJ2-5	TRBD2	NA	CASSSNWASGQETQYF	TGTGCCAGCAGCTCTAATTGGGCTAGCGGACAAGAGACCCAGTACTTC
TRBV5-4	TRBJ1-6	NA	NA	CASSLPGTINSPLHF	TGTGCCAGCAGCTTGCCAGGGACCATTAATTCACCCCTCCACTTT
TRBV24-1	TRBJ2-3	NA	NA	CATARARTDTQYF	TGTGCCACCGCGCGGGCACGCACAGATACGCAGTATTTT
TRBV12-5	TRBJ2-4	TRBD2	NA	CASAKLAGNSDLAKNIQYF	TGTGCTAGTGCCAAACTAGCGGGAAACTCCGACCTAGCCAAAAACATTCAGTACTTC
TRBV18	TRBJ2-3	NA	NA	CASSPTSLRGTDTQYF	TGTGCCAGCTCACCCACATCGCTGAGGGGCACAGATACGCAGTATTTT
TRBV20-1	TRBJ2-7	NA	NA	CSANMVSEQYF	TGCAGTGCTAACATGGTTTCCGAGCAGTACTTC
TRBV3-1/TRBV3-2	TRBJ1-1	NA	NA	CASSQGEGGEAFF	TGTGCCAGCAGCCAAGGGGAGGGGGGTGAAGCTTTCTTT
TRBV11-2	TRBJ2-1	TRBD2	NA	CASSYGTSLYNEQFF	TGTGCCAGCAGCTATGGGACTAGCCTCTACAATGAGCAGTTCTTC
TRBV10-3	TRBJ1-6	NA	NA	CATTLGFNSPLHF	TGTGCCACCACGCTGGGGTTTAATTCACCCCTCCACTTT
TRBV5-5	TRBJ2-7	TRBD2	NA	CASSLDGKRAGGHLDEQYF	TGTGCCAGCAGCTTGGACGGGAAGCGAGCGGGAGGACATCTAGACGAGCAGTACTTC
TRBV30	TRBJ2-7	NA	NA	CAWSAGASGEQYF	TGTGCCTGGAGCGCAGGGGCTAGCGGCGAGCAGTACTTC
TRBV7-2	TRBJ2-1	TRBD1	NA	CASSPGTGLNEQFF	TGTGCCAGCAGCCCAGGGACAGGGCTCAATGAGCAGTTCTTC
TRBV6-5	TRBJ1-5	NA	NA	CASFLGGNQPQHF	TGTGCCAGCTTTCTGGGGGGCAATCAGCCCCAGCATTTT
TRBV5-1	TRBJ2-5	TRBD1	NA	CASSLGTGIQETQYF	TGCGCCAGCAGCTTGGGGACAGGGATCCAAGAGACCCAGTACTTC
TRBV18	TRBJ2-2	NA	NA	CASSEWTALKLTGELFF	TGTGCCAGCTCGGAATGGACAGCTTTGAAGTTGACCGGGGAGCTGTTTTTT
TRBV5-8	TRBJ2-5	TRBD1	once	CASSAGGFGQGETQYF	TGTGCCAGCAGCGCCGGAGGGTTTGGACAGGGAGAGACCCAGTACTTC
TRBV2	TRBJ2-7	TRBD1	NA	CASSDQGEGYEQYF	TGTGCCAGCAGTGACCAGGGGGAAGGGTACGAGCAGTACTTC
TRBV7-2	TRBJ1-1	NA	NA	CASSPRGGGSIEAFF	TGTGCCAGCAGCCCCCGCGGGGGCGGCTCGATTGAAGCTTTCTTT
TRBV6-4	TRBJ2-2	NA	NA	CASSDSDQNTGELFF	TGTGCCAGCAGTGACTCAGATCAGAACACCGGGGAGCTGTTTTTT
TRBV18	TRBJ1-3	NA	NA	CASSPRTSTGELGNTIYF	TGTGCCAGCTCCCCTAGAACCTCGACAGGAGAGCTCGGGAACACCATATATTTT
TRBV5-6	TRBJ2-6	NA	NA	CASSLGVSGANVLTF	TGTGCCAGCAGCTTGGGGGTATCCGGGGCCAACGTCCTGACTTTC
TRBV21-1	TRBJ2-5	NA	NA	CASSKPLHPYQETQYF	TGTGCCAGCAGCAAACCCCTCCACCCGTACCAAGAGACCCAGTACTTC
TRBV27	TRBJ1-6	TRBD1	NA	CASTLSGGKDSPLHF	TGTGCCAGCACCCTGTCAGGGGGCAAGGATTCACCCCTCCACTTT
TRBV11-1	TRBJ2-5	NA	NA	CASSKRGVSGEETQYF	TGTGCCAGCAGCAAGAGGGGGGTTTCGGGGGAAGAGACCCAGTACTTC
TRBV7-2	TRBJ2-3	TRBD2	once	CASRRTSGSTDTQYF	TGTGCCAGCAGGAGGACTAGCGGGAGCACAGATACGCAGTATTTT
TRBV2	TRBJ2-3	TRBD1	few	CASSEAGQGADTQYF	TGTGCCAGCAGTGAAGCAGGACAGGGAGCAGATACGCAGTATTTT
TRBV10-3	TRBJ2-1	TRBD2	NA	CAISEPSGIFGEQFF	TGTGCCATCAGTGAACCTAGCGGGATTTTTGGTGAGCAGTTCTTC
TRBV2	TRBJ1-1	TRBD1	NA	CASSRQGWGTEAFF	TGTGCCAGCAGTCGACAGGGCTGGGGCACTGAAGCTTTCTTT
TRBV5-1	TRBJ2-2	NA	few	CASAIGAGELFF	TGCGCCAGTGCCATAGGGGCCGGGGAGCTGTTTTTT
TRBV2	TRBJ1-4	NA	NA	CASRNRATNEKLFF	TGTGCCAGCAGGAACAGGGCAACTAATGAAAAACTGTTTTTT
TRBV9	TRBJ2-1	TRBD2	NA	CASSDYSGGVQFF	TGTGCCAGCAGCGACTATAGCGGGGGAGTGCAGTTCTTC
TRBV11-3	TRBJ1-3	NA	NA	CASSGQPGNTIYF	TGTGCCAGCAGTGGCCAACCTGGAAACACCATATATTTT
TRBV11-3	TRBJ2-5	NA	NA	CASSWGYQETQYF	TGTGCCAGCAGCTGGGGGTACCAAGAGACCCAGTACTTC
TRBV9	TRBJ2-7	NA	NA	CASSPRVGRGGSYEQYF	TGTGCCAGCAGCCCACGAGTTGGGCGGGGAGGTTCCTACGAGCAGTACTTC
TRBV12-3/TRBV12-4	TRBJ2-3	NA	NA	CASSRQTADTQYF	TGTGCCAGCAGCCGACAGACAGCAGATACGCAGTATTTT
TRBV6-1	TRBJ2-1	TRBD2	NA	CASSATLAVSYNEQFF	TGTGCCAGCAGTGCTACCCTAGCGGTCTCCTACAATGAGCAGTTCTTC